This T cell receptor (beta chain) was retrieved from a study of blood T cell repertoires in COVID-19. About the study: The United States, Italy and Spain were the sources of the acute and convalescent COVID-19 samples.

Of note for this clone: The sample carries other DNA sequences with the same CDR3.

Authors' analysis steps: Reference gene primer amplification in the assay estimated nucleated cell counts. Here immunoSEQ multiplex PCR was the method, and the copy in TCRdb shows in-frame clones only, minus some. V, J and clone size are taken as reported in that table, and D and trimming were inferred from the DNA itself. The table has around 480,000 clones, about 87% seen once. The source of this sequence is a woman between 50 and 59 years old with COVID-19, enrolled during active disease. Material: peripheral blood.

In DNA, the CDR3 is TGTGCCAGCAGCGTAGGGCGGGGGAGCACAGATACGCAGTATTTT. Its protein is CASSVGRGSTDTQYF. V usage is TRBV9 and J usage is TRBJ2-3; 7 bases agree with TRBD2. The trim removed 0 bases at V and 0 bases at J, leaving 1 base unmatched. In germline, CDR1 is SGDLS, CDR2 YYNGEE. The CDR3 spans 15 residues. Supplemented by reference TRBV9 and TRBJ2-3, the full variable domain reads DSGVTQTPKHLITATGQRVTLRCSPRSGDLSVYWYQQSLDQGLQFLIQYYNGEERAKGNILERFSAQQFPDLHSELNLSSLELGDSALYFCASSVGRGSTDTQYFGPGTRLTVL.